This T cell receptor (beta chain) was observed in a study of blood T cell repertoires in COVID-19. About the study: The United States, Italy and Spain provided the acute and convalescent COVID-19 samples. T cells, B-cell-depleted T cells, or PBMCs supplied cDNA or gDNA.

This clone was found a few times. CDR3 length equals 17 residues. V was cut by 4 bases and J by 2 bases, with 21 bases left in between. In germline, CDR1 is SGHRS, CDR2 YFSETQ. In the source study's methods: Estimated nucleated cell counts came from reference gene primer amplification. This table comes from immunoSEQ multiplex PCR, and its TCRdb copy is limited to in-frame clones, with some not included. That table is the source of V, J and clone size, and D and trimming were worked out from the DNA. The table lists just over 650,000 clones, 75% to 90% of them singletons, with under 0.3% in the top ten.

The clonotype was recovered from a woman younger than 35 with acute or convalescent COVID-19. The J gene is TRBJ1-1, the V gene TRBV5-1, with TRBD1 as a possible D gene (6 bases). Material for sequencing was peripheral blood. CDR3 protein: CASSPGAGARLNTEAFF. The CDR3 region has the DNA TGCGCCAGCAGCCCAGGAGCAGGGGCGCGACTAAACACTGAAGCTTTCTTT.